This T cell receptor (beta chain) derives from a study of T cells in tuberculosis. Study summary: CD1B tetramers identified T cells specific for mycobacterial lipid GMM. In South Africa, adults with active tuberculosis were compared with IGRA-negative and latently infected IGRA-positive adolescents.

The germline CDR1 and CDR2 sequences are MGHRA and YSYEKL. The CDR3 has 13 residues. Trimming cost V 5 bases and J 7 bases, with 11 bases left between them. A word on this clone: No antigen is known for it.

General study findings and limits: Active tuberculosis patients had shorter CDR3-alpha; the beta difference was nonsignificant.

TCRdb keeps only in-frame clones here, not all; method: immunoSEQ multiplex PCR. Of tens of thousands of clones listed, approximately 92% were seen once; the top ten hold roughly 17%. The chain joins TRBV4-1 to TRBJ1-4; D remains ambiguous. The clonotype comes from a donor aged 10-29 years with latent tuberculosis or without tuberculosis infection. Some clones in this sample may be carry-over from other donors' samples. Specimen: PBMCs. As DNA, the CDR3 is TGCGCCAGCAGCGTAGTGAAATTTGAAAAACTGTTTTTT. Its translation is CASSVVKFEKLFF.